What follows are 21 T cell receptor beta chains derived from one specimen sequenced in a study of blood T cell repertoires in COVID-19. The data were produced by immunoSEQ multiplex PCR, yet TCRdb's version contains in-frame clones alone and is incomplete. The table shows about 59,000 clones, with about 73% occurring only once. Sequenced: peripheral blood. The origin of the receptors is a woman between 65 and 79 years old with acute or convalescent COVID-19.

J is TRBJ2-7 and V is TRBV7-9, with 7 nucleotides matching TRBD1. Germline V gives CDR1 SEHNR, CDR2 FQNEAQ (reference sequence). This CDR3 region has 13 residues. V was pared by 3 bases and J by 2 bases, with 1 base of the junction left unmatched. The CDR3 region is CASSFGTAYEQYF. Written as DNA, the CDR3 is TGTGCCAGCAGCTTCGGGACAGCCTACGAGCAGTACTTC.

The chain has TRBV7-3 and TRBJ1-5; weak D call: TRBD1 (5 bases). Trimming stripped 5 bases from V and 2 bases from J, with 13 bases between. Germline V gene data show CDR1 as SGHTA and CDR2 as FQGTGA. This CDR3 comprises 15 residues. CDR3 nucleotides: TGTGCCAGCAGCAAATCCGGGGGGGGCAATCAGCCCCAGCATTTT. Encoded protein: CASSKSGGGNQPQHF. Together with reference TRBV7-3 and TRBJ1-5, the CDR3 gives the full variable domain: GAGVSQTPSNKVTEKGKYVELRCDPISGHTALYWYRQSLGQGPEFLIYFQGTGAADDSGLPNDRFFAVRPEGSVSTLKIQRTERGDSAVYLCASSKSGGGNQPQHFGDGTRLSIL.

The V call is TRBV10-3, the J call TRBJ1-1; no firm D call. This CDR3 region has 13 residues. Per germline, CDR1 ENHRY and CDR2 SYGVKD. The V end was cut by 4 bases, the J end by 7 bases, with 13 bases between. The CDR3 spells CAISGPWRGEAFF. CDR3 sequence (DNA): TGTGCCATCAGTGGCCCTTGGAGAGGTGAAGCTTTCTTT.

The chain has TRBV5-1 and TRBJ1-1, with 8 bases matching TRBD1. This CDR3 spans 14 amino acids. Trimming cost V 2 bases and J 3 bases; bases outside gene matches: 3. Germline assignment: CDR1 SGHRS and CDR2 YFSETQ. CDR3 protein: CASSFRGHDTEAFF. The CDR3, as DNA: TGCGCCAGCAGCTTCAGGGGGCACGACACTGAAGCTTTCTTT.

The chain couples TRBV5-1 to TRBJ2-1; D perhaps matches TRBD1 (6 bases). The CDR3 consists of 15 residues. Trimming shortened V by 2 bases and J by 4 bases, and 13 bases separated the two germline ends. Germline lookup yields CDR1 SGHRS and CDR2 YFSETQ. The CDR3 DNA reads as TGCGCCAGCAGCTTTACAGGGATAAGTTACAATGAGCAGTTCTTC. Protein product: CASSFTGISYNEQFF.

This sequence joins TRBV6-5 and TRBJ1-1; perhaps TRBD1 as D (5 bases). This CDR3 region has 12 residues. The germline gives CDR1 MNHEY, CDR2 SVGAGI. Trimming took 5 bases from V and 11 from J, leaving 15 bases between them. This CDR3 reads CASSRGTPNAFF. CDR3 nucleotides: TGTGCCAGCAGTAGGGGTACCCCCAATGCTTTCTTT.

The chain couples TRBV2 to TRBJ1-1; a weak D match, TRBD1 (6 bases). CDR1 SNHLY and CDR2 FYNNEI come from the germline V gene. V lost 3 bases, J lost 4 bases, and 12 bases lay in between. This CDR3 comprises 14 residues. CDR3 bases: TGTGCCAGCAGTGAGTCAGGGGTCCGCACTGAAGCTTTCTTT. This codes for CASSESGVRTEAFF.

The table lists this clone with a few counts. The genes are TRBV6-5 and TRBJ2-1; the D is unclear. V was clipped by 6 bases and J by 3 bases, with 6 bases between them. The CDR3 extends over 12 amino acids. Germline CDR1 is MNHEY and CDR2 is SVGAGI. CDR3 sequence: CASRQNYNEQFF. The CDR3 DNA is TGTGCCAGCAGACAAAACTACAATGAGCAGTTCTTC.

The chain combines TRBV6-5 with TRBJ1-6, with 8 nucleotides matching TRBD1. The CDR3 extends over 15 amino acids. With 6 bases clipped from V and 7 bases from J, the junction kept 8 bases outside the gene matches. The germline V gene has CDR1 MNHEY and CDR2 SVGAGI. The CDR3 sequence is CASRTGQGANSPLHF. The DNA for the CDR3 is TGTGCCAGCAGGACCGGACAGGGTGCCAATTCACCCCTCCACTTT.

The chain combines TRBV3-1 (or the pseudogene TRBV3-2) with TRBJ1-1, with no clear D. Trimming shortened V by 4 bases and J by 0 bases, and 12 bases separated the two germline ends. This CDR3 spans 15 amino acids. The V gene's germline CDR1 is LGHDT and CDR2 YNNKEL (reference sequence). CDR3 region: CASSLPGSLNTEAFF. CDR3 DNA sequence: TGTGCCAGCAGCCTCCCGGGGTCTTTGAACACTGAAGCTTTCTTT.

The chain recombines TRBV5-1 with TRBJ2-1; 9 positions agree with TRBD1. V trimming: 3 bases; J trimming: 4 bases; junction bases outside the gene matches: 5. Per the germline V gene, CDR1 is SGHRS and CDR2 is YFSETQ. The CDR3 runs 15 residues. This CDR3 reads CASSSGTGRYNEQFF. The CDR3, as DNA: TGCGCCAGCAGCTCCGGGACAGGGAGATACAATGAGCAGTTCTTC.

The DNA for the CDR3 is TGTGCCAGCGTGTTACTCCGGGCCCAGTACTTC. This encodes CASVLLRAQYF. The V and J genes are TRBV2 and TRBJ2-5; D is uncertain. The CDR3 extends over 11 amino acids. Deletions cut 8 bases from V and 9 bases from J, with 13 bases between. CDR1 is SNHLY and CDR2 is FYNNEI in the germline V gene.

V usage is TRBV11-1 and J usage is TRBJ2-1, with D possibly matching TRBD1 (7 bases). V shed 5 bases and J shed 8 bases, with 19 bases lying between them. The CDR3 has 15 amino acids. The germline V gene encodes CDR1 SGHAT and CDR2 FQDESV (reference sequence). The CDR3 loop is CASSQGGLAIDEQFF. DNA for the CDR3: TGTGCCAGCAGCCAGGGGGGACTGGCGATCGATGAGCAGTTCTTC.

This sequence joins TRBV6-6 and TRBJ1-3; D remains ambiguous. Deletions cut 6 bases from V and 8 bases from J, with 38 bases between. Germline lookup yields CDR1 MNHNY and CDR2 SVGAGI (reference sequence). This CDR3 comprises 21 residues. In nucleotides, the CDR3 is TGTGCCAGCAGCCACACCAAGTCCCCACGACGGCCTCAGCCCAGCCAGGACACCATATATTTT. Protein sequence: CASSHTKSPRRPQPSQDTIYF.

This chain links TRBV28 with TRBJ1-3; D ambiguous. The V end was cut by 8 bases, the J end by 4 bases, with 15 bases between. Germline CDR1 reads MDHEN; CDR2 reads SYDVKM. The CDR3 length is 14 residues. The CDR3 nucleotides are TGTGCCAGCCGCGGCCCCGGAGCGGGAAACACCATATATTTT. Protein: CASRGPGAGNTIYF. The complete variable domain, with remaining parts taken from reference TRBV28 and TRBJ1-3, reads DVKVTQSSRYLVKRTGEKVFLECVQDMDHENMFWYRQDPGLGLRLIYFSYDVKMKEKGDIPEGYSVSREKKERFSLILESASTNQTSMYLCASRGPGAGNTIYFGEGSWLTVV.

Concerning this clone: The sample has other DNA sequences that encode this CDR3 too. The CDR3 loop reads CASSLRTSGTDTQYF. The DNA for the CDR3 is TGCGCCAGCAGCTTACGGACTAGCGGAACAGATACGCAGTATTTT. The V call is TRBV5-1, the J call TRBJ2-3; 10 bases map to TRBD2. Germline CDR1 SGHRS, CDR2 YFSETQ. The CDR3 has 15 amino acids. J lost 3 bases, V lost 2 bases, and 3 bases had no gene match.

The J gene is TRBJ1-4, the V gene TRBV10-3; 7 bases fit TRBD1. The CDR3 contains 16 residues. V lost 5 bases and J lost 2; bases outside the gene matches: 8. Germline V gene lookup returns CDR1 ENHRY and CDR2 SYGVKD. CDR3 in amino acids: CAISQLAQGTNEKLFF. The CDR3 DNA reads as TGTGCCATCAGTCAATTGGCACAGGGGACTAATGAAAAACTGTTTTTT.

The V call is TRBV6-5, the J call TRBJ1-1; 7 bases line up with TRBD1. Trimming took 5 bases from V and 0 from J; bases not matched to a gene: 6. Germline V gene sequence: CDR1 MNHEY, CDR2 SVGAGI. CDR3 length: 15 amino acids. CDR3 protein: CASSRGGRMNTEAFF. As DNA, the CDR3 is TGTGCCAGCAGTCGAGGGGGCAGGATGAACACTGAAGCTTTCTTT.

The chain joins TRBV24-1 to TRBJ2-5; 8 bases are a match to TRBD1. CDR1 KGHDR and CDR2 SFDVKD come from the germline V gene. With V trimmed by 2 bases and J by 3 bases, 10 bases remained unmatched. The length of the CDR3 is 17 residues. The CDR3 spells CATSDSGQEGREETQYF. DNA for the CDR3: TGTGCCACCAGTGATTCGGGACAGGAGGGACGAGAAGAGACCCAGTACTTC.

This sequence joins TRBV6-5 and TRBJ2-7, with TRBD1 matching 8 bases. Losses at the gene ends were 2 bases for V and 3 bases for J; bases not matched to a gene: 0. CDR1 and CDR2 from the germline V gene are MNHEY and SVGAGI. The CDR3 has 13 residues. The chain's CDR3 is CASSYGTGYEQYF. The CDR3 nucleotides are TGTGCCAGCAGTTACGGGACAGGCTACGAGCAGTACTTC.

J is TRBJ1-1 and V is TRBV7-3; D unclear. The germline V gene has CDR1 SGHTA and CDR2 FQGTGA. The CDR3 is 13 residues long. The V gene lost 5 bases and the J gene lost 4 bases, with 11 bases spanning the gap. CDR3 DNA: TGTGCCAGCAGCCCTTCGGCGGTCACTGAAGCTTTCTTT. As protein: CASSPSAVTEAFF. Together with reference TRBV7-3 and TRBJ1-1, the CDR3 gives the full variable domain: GAGVSQTPSNKVTEKGKYVELRCDPISGHTALYWYRQSLGQGPEFLIYFQGTGAADDSGLPNDRFFAVRPEGSVSTLKIQRTERGDSAVYLCASSPSAVTEAFFGQGTRLTVV.